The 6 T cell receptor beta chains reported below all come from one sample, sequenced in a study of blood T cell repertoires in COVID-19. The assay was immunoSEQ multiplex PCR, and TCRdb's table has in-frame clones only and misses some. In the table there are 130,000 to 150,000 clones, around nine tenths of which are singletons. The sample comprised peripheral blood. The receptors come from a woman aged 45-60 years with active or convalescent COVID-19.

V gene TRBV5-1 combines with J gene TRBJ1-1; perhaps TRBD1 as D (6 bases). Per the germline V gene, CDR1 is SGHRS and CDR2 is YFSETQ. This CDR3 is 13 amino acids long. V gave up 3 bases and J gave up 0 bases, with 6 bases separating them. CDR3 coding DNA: TGCGCCAGCAGCTGGACAGTGAACACTGAAGCTTTCTTT. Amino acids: CASSWTVNTEAFF.

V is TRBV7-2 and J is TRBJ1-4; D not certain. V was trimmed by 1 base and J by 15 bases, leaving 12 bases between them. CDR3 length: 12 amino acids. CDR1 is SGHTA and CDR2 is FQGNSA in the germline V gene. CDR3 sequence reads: CASSLEAGRMFF. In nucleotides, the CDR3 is TGTGCCAGCAGCTTAGAGGCGGGGAGGATGTTTTTT.

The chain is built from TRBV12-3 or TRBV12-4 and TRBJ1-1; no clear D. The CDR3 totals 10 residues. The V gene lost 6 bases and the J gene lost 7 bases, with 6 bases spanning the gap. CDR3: CASSGIEAFF. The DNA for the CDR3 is TGTGCCAGCAGCGGGATTGAAGCTTTCTTT.

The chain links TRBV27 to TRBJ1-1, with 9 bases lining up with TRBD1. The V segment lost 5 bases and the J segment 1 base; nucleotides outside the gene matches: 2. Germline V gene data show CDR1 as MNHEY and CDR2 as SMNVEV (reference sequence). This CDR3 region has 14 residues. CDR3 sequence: CASSQQGANTEAFF. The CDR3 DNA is TGTGCCAGCAGTCAACAGGGGGCGAACACTGAAGCTTTCTTT.

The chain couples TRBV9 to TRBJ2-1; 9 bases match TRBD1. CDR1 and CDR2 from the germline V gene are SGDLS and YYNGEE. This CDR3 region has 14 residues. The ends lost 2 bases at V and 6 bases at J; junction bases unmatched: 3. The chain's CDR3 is CASSVGQGPNEQFF. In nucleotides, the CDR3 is TGTGCCAGCAGCGTGGGACAGGGCCCCAATGAGCAGTTCTTC.

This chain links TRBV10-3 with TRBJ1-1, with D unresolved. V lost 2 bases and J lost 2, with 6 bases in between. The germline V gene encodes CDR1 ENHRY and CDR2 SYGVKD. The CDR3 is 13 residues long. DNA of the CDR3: TGTGCCATCAGTGAGCTTTATAACACTGAAGCTTTCTTT. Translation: CAISELYNTEAFF.